This TCR beta chain originates from a study of cytomegalovirus exposure and HLA in healthy donors. This clone was recorded once. Deletions cut 2 bases from V and 2 bases from J, with 10 bases between. This CDR3 region has 15 residues. Germline CDR1 and CDR2: SNHLY and FYNNEI. The repertoire was sequenced with immunoSEQ multiplex PCR; TCRdb's copy has only in-frame clones and lacks some. The sample includes fewer than 250,000 clones, around four fifths of them seen just once. This sequence joins TRBV2 and TRBJ1-3, with no clear D. Sequenced: PBMCs. The receptor was isolated from a woman aged 18-29 years in good health and CMV-seronegative. The chain's CDR3 is CASSESWLAGNTIYF. CDR3 sequence (DNA): TGTGCCAGCAGTGAAAGCTGGCTAGCTGGAAACACCATATATTTT.